The rows below give T cell receptor beta chains drawn from one sample of a study of shared clonotypes between healthy human individuals. TCRdb keeps only in-frame clones here, not all; method: immunoSEQ multiplex PCR. This sample carries 2 million to 2.5 million clones, less than 95% of them seen once, and the ten largest clones take roughly 0.34%. Material for sequencing was naive CD4+ T cells from PBMCs. The receptors were sampled from a man aged 18-30 years in good health. Some clones in this sample may be carry-over from other donors' samples. CDR3s leave out the opening cysteine and the closing phenylalanine or tryptophan.

J gene,V gene,CDR3 protein
TRBJ2-5,TRBV30,AWTKQGVLRETQY
TRBJ1-2,TRBV5-4,ASSPGQGYYGYT
TRBJ1-6,TRBV29-1,SAQQGDYNSPLH
TRBJ2-1,TRBV15,ATSRDSRNEQF
TRBJ2-7,TRBV6-6,ASRIPGRTAYEQY
TRBJ2-3,TRBV7-2,ASSLEGLAGPQNTQY
TRBJ2-2,TRBV10-3,AISEGLAGEMGTGELF
TRBJ2-5,TRBV5-1,ASSLGSGQETQY
TRBJ2-5,TRBV5-8,ASSLGPGAQETQY
TRBJ1-2,TRBV6-5,ASRRNYGYT
TRBJ2-2,TRBV5-6,ASSLVTALYSGELF
TRBJ1-3,TRBV29-1,SASGVADTIY
TRBJ2-7,TRBV2,ASSYRTGEQY
TRBJ1-6,TRBV6-6,ASSYEPGQDNSPLH
TRBJ1-2,TRBV13,ATGTRGPGYT
TRBJ2-1,TRBV18,ASSPPAGPYNEQF
TRBJ1-4,TRBV5-1,ASSPRTGFGEKLF
TRBJ2-7,TRBV7-2,ASSTQAGTSEQY
TRBJ2-1,TRBV29-1,SVSVSYNEQF
TRBJ2-5,TRBV28,ASSWRGQAKETQY
TRBJ2-7,TRBV7-9,ASSLVLRTDLSYEQY
TRBJ1-1,TRBV7-3,ASSSRGTAGGNTEAF
TRBJ2-5,TRBV18,ASSLGTSGQETQY
TRBJ2-6,TRBV4-3,ASSQGAGANVLT